This T cell receptor beta chain is drawn from a study of CXCR3-negative and CXCR3-positive naive CD8 T cells. Broader study findings: Hydrophobicity of TRB CDR3s was greater in CXCR3-positive naive cells than in CXCR3-negative naive cells. Both naive subsets showed comparably high diversity, and memory CD8+ cells showed much lower diversity.

Definition of naive CD8+ T cells rested on a CD45RO-CCR7+CD27+CD95- profile. A word on this clonotype: No antigen is known for it.

Each TRB cDNA library was prepared by 5' RACE (with UMI labels). TCRdb re-called the 5' RACE reads and catalogs CDR3 proteins one per entry, DNA excluded. This table lists 150,000 or so distinct CDR3 sequences. CDR3 length equals 15 residues. The germline V gene encodes CDR1 SQVTM and CDR2 ANQGSEA. The receptor was derived from a human donor in good health. Some clones in this sample may be carry-over from other donors' samples. The chain combines TRBV29-1 with TRBJ1-2; TCRdb's assignment of TRBD1 cannot be checked, as there is no DNA. The source material was naive CXCR3- CD8+ T cells from blood. As for subset: CD45RO-CCR7+CD27+CD95- naive CD8+ T cells lacking CXCR3 (TNR3-). The CDR3 loop reads CSVEAVRGQMNGYTF. The whole variable domain, filled in from reference TRBV29-1 and TRBJ1-2, reads SAVISQKPSRDICQRGTSLTIQCQVDSQVTMMFWYRQQPGQSLTLIATANQGSEATYESGFVIDKFPISRPNLTFSTLTVSNMSPEDSSIYLCSVEAVRGQMNGYTFGSGTRLTVV.